The 3 T cell receptor beta chains below come from one sample, sequenced in a study of metastatic and nonmetastatic thyroid tumors. TCRdb re-processed the PCR reads through MiXCR. This table has about 15,000 clones, approximately 30% appearing once. Each patient came to thyroid surgery without any prior treatment (of any kind). Sequenced input: tumor tissue. The receptors were sampled from a male donor with papillary thyroid cancer or a benign thyroid nodule (not recorded which). Some clones in this sample may be carry-over from other donors' samples.

This clone was seen more than once but under ten times. V and J are TRBV28 and TRBJ2-7; D is unclear. The CDR3 length is 13 residues. The ends were cut back, 3 bases at V and 1 base at J, with 7 bases in the middle. Germline values: CDR1 MDHEN, CDR2 SYDVKM. CDR3 in amino acids: CASSFGQSYEQYF. CDR3 DNA sequence: TGTGCCAGCAGTTTCGGGCAGTCCTACGAGCAGTACTTC.

This clone qualifies as medium-sized. The J gene is TRBJ2-2, the V gene TRBV6-1; 9 nucleotides agree with TRBD2. Germline trimming cut 6 bases from V and 0 bases from J; bases unmatched to any gene: 5. This CDR3 is 16 amino acids long. Germline V gives CDR1 MNHNS, CDR2 SASEGT. The CDR3 loop is CASSGLAGANTGELFF. DNA of the CDR3: TGTGCCAGCAGCGGTTTAGCGGGGGCGAACACCGGGGAGCTGTTTTTT.

The V gene is TRBV18, the J gene TRBJ2-7, with TRBD2 matching over 8 bases. The germline gives CDR1 KGHSH, CDR2 LQKENI. The J segment lost 3 bases and the V segment lost 4 bases, leaving 11 bases of the junction unmatched. The CDR3 loop spans 16 amino acids. Written as DNA, the CDR3 is TGTGCCAGCTCACGGGGATCCTCAGCGGGAGTCTACGAGCAGTACTTC. Amino acid sequence: CASSRGSSAGVYEQYF.